This T cell receptor beta chain was identified in a study of blood T cell repertoires in COVID-19 (TCRdb year 2020). Turning to the overall study: Collaborator samples came from the United States, Italy and Spain and covered acute and convalescent phases of COVID-19. The repertoires were made available in a free public database intended to serve as a resource for research on the immune response to SARS-CoV-2. The material from the prospective study consisted of cDNA or gDNA derived from T cells, B-cell-depleted T cells, or PBMCs. Samples were obtained from the ongoing ImmuneRACE study (first 160 participants) and from about 1,300 subjects provided by 6 global collaborators. Deeply sampled blood TCRbeta repertoires from subjects exposed to, actively infected with, or recovered from COVID-19 were included in the dataset. Sample metadata almost always included a de-identified subject ID, COVID-19 status, age in years and sex. HLA class I and class II types, where available, came from metadata supplied by the sample provider rather than from assay-based typing.

The collaborating institutions used their own protocols to collect whole blood in K2EDTA tubes. For TCRbeta analysis, collaborator samples were shipped as frozen whole blood, as isolated PBMCs, or as DNA extracted from either sample type. The immunoSEQ Assay, a bias-controlled multiplex PCR, was used to amplify TCRbeta CDR3 regions from genomic DNA. On the authors' methods: The number of nucleated cells in each sample was estimated by amplification of reference gene primers within the assay. To quantify the absolute abundance of each unique TCRbeta CDR3 rearrangement, sequence reads were collapsed and filtered. For each sample, productive Simpson clonality was calculated as the square root of Simpson's diversity index across productive rearrangements. Imported from immuneACCESS, the table was reduced by TCRdb to in-frame sequences with V and J called. These copies leave out some clones; in studies compared against another copy, an unresolved V gene accounts for under half, and the cause of the remainder is not known. For V, J and clone size, that table is used; D and trimming come from the DNA. The sample table shows some 120,000 clones, and 65% to 90% are seen once. The top ten constitute 5% to 7.5% of the sample.

This clone showed up just once. Its target antigen remains unknown. There are no base qualities to consult, and no much larger clone falls within one base. What the work shows at the level of the full study, not this receptor alone: Clinical and demographic metadata were provided uncurated, with the amount varying by source and participant.

The source is a man at least 80 years old with active or convalescent COVID-19. Material: peripheral blood.

The CDR3 amino acid sequence is: CASVDRGANEKLFF. The DNA sequence is as follows: TGTGCCAGCGTTGACAGGGGGGCTAATGAAAAACTGTTTTTT. This receptor chain uses TRBV7-9 and TRBJ1-4, with 9 middle bases fitting TRBD1. V and J are trimmed by 8 bases and 3 bases, and the gene matches miss 4 bases of the junction. The CDR3 has 14 amino acids, counting the end cysteine and phenylalanine. Just the 42-base CDR3 DNA is kept, in frame starting at base 1. From a lookup of the germline V gene (reference sequence), CDR1 and CDR2 are SEHNR and FQNEAQ. Full variable domain (CDR3 extended with the reference TRBV7-9 and TRBJ1-4 proteins): DTGVSQNPRHKITKRGQNVTFRCDPISEHNRLYWYRQTLGQGPEFLTYFQNEAQLEKSRLLSDRFSAERPKGSFSTLEIQRTEQGDSAMYLCASVDRGANEKLFFGSGTQLSVL.